Listed below are T cell receptor beta chains from one sample, sequenced in a study of T-cell reconstitution after alpha-beta-depleted transplantation in children. TCRdb re-called the PCR reads with MiXCR, one entry per CDR3 protein. The data hold fewer than 700,000 distinct CDR3 sequences, with roughly 23% observed a single time. The specimen comprised PBMCs, mostly from graft donor cells, sampled 360 days after TCRalphabeta/CD19-depleted stem cell transplant. These receptors originate from a boy under two years old who had a stem cell transplant for acute myeloid leukemia, so the T cells may come from the graft donor. The CDR3 runs from the conserved cysteine through the conserved F or W. The D gene is left open where the match is weak. Some rows mark clone size as missing; the rest say once, few, many or name a class of expanded clone.

j_call | v_call | d_call | clone_size | cdr3_nt | cdr3_aa
TRBJ1-1 | TRBV29-1 | NA | many | TGCAGCGTAGGTGGACTGACGAACACTGAAGCTTTCTTT | CSVGGLTNTEAFF
TRBJ1-4 | TRBV20-1 | NA | NA | TGCAGTGCTAGATATTCTGGGCAACCGCAATCAACTAATGAAAAACTGTTTTTT | CSARYSGQPQSTNEKLFF
TRBJ1-1 | TRBV4-1 | NA | NA | TGCGCCAGCAGCCAAGAGAGAAGGGGGACTGAAGCTTTCTTT | CASSQERRGTEAFF
TRBJ2-3 | TRBV29-1 | TRBD2 | few | TGCAGCGTTGGCGGGGGGGCTCCGACCACTAACACAGATACGCAGTATTTT | CSVGGGAPTTNTDTQYF
TRBJ2-3 | TRBV12-3/TRBV12-4 | TRBD2 | many | TGTGCCAGCAGCCATGGACTGGCGGGGGGTACGCAGTATTTT | CASSHGLAGGTQYF
TRBJ2-2 | TRBV7-3 | NA | NA | TGTGCCAGCAGCTTAGCGTCCTCAGGGGAGCTGTTTTTT | CASSLASSGELFF
TRBJ2-3 | TRBV12-3/TRBV12-4 | NA | once | TGTGCCAGCAGTTTTGGGGGAAGGTCAGATACGCAGTATTTT | CASSFGGRSDTQYF
TRBJ1-5 | TRBV20-1 | TRBD1 | NA | TGCAGTGCTCAACGACAGGGAAGGCCCCAGCATTTT | CSAQRQGRPQHF
TRBJ2-5 | TRBV7-2 | TRBD1 | NA | TGTGCCAGCAGCTCAAAGACGACAGGGGGCAGGGAGACCCAGTACTTC | CASSSKTTGGRETQYF
TRBJ2-1 | TRBV12-3/TRBV12-4 | NA | NA | TGTGCCAGCAGTTTCGGGGTCCTCAAAAGCGGGGAGCAGTTCTTC | CASSFGVLKSGEQFF
TRBJ2-7 | TRBV10-3 | TRBD1 | few | TGTGCCATCAGCGCCGGGACAGGGGTGTACGAGCAGTACTTC | CAISAGTGVYEQYF
TRBJ2-5 | TRBV10-3 | NA | many | TGTGCCATCAGTGCACCGCCGGGCGGGGAGACCCAGTACTTC | CAISAPPGGETQYF
TRBJ2-7 | TRBV7-2 | NA | NA | TGTGCCAGCAGTAGGTGGGGGGACTCCTACGAGCAGTACTTC | CASSRWGDSYEQYF
TRBJ2-3 | TRBV6-5 | TRBD2 | NA | TGTGCCAGCAGTTACGTCCGGGCTAGCGGGGGCACAGATACGCAGTATTTT | CASSYVRASGGTDTQYF
TRBJ2-2 | TRBV6-1 | TRBD2 | NA | TGTGCCAGCAGTCGGGCGGTAGCGGGGGGGCACGGCGGGGAGCTGTTTTTT | CASSRAVAGGHGGELFF
TRBJ1-2 | TRBV18 | NA | NA | TGTGCCAGCTCACCACGGGTCAGCCCGAACTATGGCTACACCTTC | CASSPRVSPNYGYTF
TRBJ2-1 | TRBV20-1 | TRBD2 | NA | TGCAGTGCACTAGGACTAGCAGGAACTGAGGAGCAGTTCTTC | CSALGLAGTEEQFF
TRBJ2-5 | TRBV7-6 | NA | NA | TGTGCCAGCAGCCCGCTAGCGCAAGAGACCCAGTACTTC | CASSPLAQETQYF
TRBJ1-6 | TRBV20-1 | TRBD1 | few | TGCAGTGCTAGAGATCACAGGGGACAGCTCCGGTCACCCCTCCACTTT | CSARDHRGQLRSPLHF
TRBJ2-7 | TRBV6-1 | NA | NA | TGTGCCAGCAGAAAAAGGACAGTCTACGAGCAGTACTTC | CASRKRTVYEQYF
TRBJ1-1 | TRBV5-1 | NA | NA | TGCGCCAGCAGCCTAACCCCGGGAGGGGACACTGAAGCTTTCTTT | CASSLTPGGDTEAFF
TRBJ2-2 | TRBV20-1 | TRBD2 | NA | TGCAGTGCTAGAGATCCGGGACGGGGGGGCACCGGGGAGCTGTTTTTT | CSARDPGRGGTGELFF
TRBJ2-2 | TRBV20-1 | TRBD1 | NA | TGCAGTGCTAGTACAGGGGTCGGGGAGCTGTTTTTT | CSASTGVGELFF
TRBJ1-2 | TRBV20-1 | TRBD1 | NA | TGCAGTGCTGCGGGACAGGGAATCTATGGCTACACCTTC | CSAAGQGIYGYTF
TRBJ2-5 | TRBV20-1 | TRBD1 | NA | TGCAGTGCTAGAGGTTGGACAGGGGAAGAGACCCAGTACTTC | CSARGWTGEETQYF
TRBJ2-7 | TRBV9 | NA | NA | TGTGCCAGCAGCACGACAGGGAGGGACTACGAGCAGTACTTC | CASSTTGRDYEQYF
TRBJ2-5 | TRBV20-1 | NA | NA | TGCAGTGCCAAGACCCCCCTCCCTGGCCAAGAGACCCAGTACTTC | CSAKTPLPGQETQYF
TRBJ2-5 | TRBV7-2 | TRBD1 | many | TGTGCCAGCAGCCCCGGGACAGGGTCGTACCAAGAGACCCAGTACTTC | CASSPGTGSYQETQYF
TRBJ2-6 | TRBV4-3 | NA | few | TGCGCCAGCAGCCAGGATGCACAGGGCTCTGGGGCCAACGTCCTGACTTTC | CASSQDAQGSGANVLTF
TRBJ2-1 | TRBV24-1 | NA | NA | TGTGCCACCAGTGACCCCGCCTACAATGAGCAGTTCTTC | CATSDPAYNEQFF
TRBJ2-1 | TRBV11-2 | NA | many | TGTGCCAGCAGCTTTTATAGGGGGGACAATGAGCAGTTCTTC | CASSFYRGDNEQFF
TRBJ2-5 | TRBV6-1 | NA | few | TGTGCCAGCAGCCGCTCCGGACAGCCAAGGGCCCAGTACTTC | CASSRSGQPRAQYF